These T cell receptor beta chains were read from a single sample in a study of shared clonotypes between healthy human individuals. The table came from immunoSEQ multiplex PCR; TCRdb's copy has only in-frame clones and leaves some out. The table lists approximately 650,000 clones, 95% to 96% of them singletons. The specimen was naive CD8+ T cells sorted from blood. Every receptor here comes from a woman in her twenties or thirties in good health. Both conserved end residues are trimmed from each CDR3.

CDR3: ASSAGQAYEQY; J: TRBJ2-7; V: TRBV19
CDR3: ASSYGDTGELF; J: TRBJ2-2; V: TRBV6-6
CDR3: ASSLALAGKSSYNEQF; J: TRBJ2-1; V: TRBV7-9
CDR3: ASSYHPGQAGGAF; J: TRBJ1-1; V: TRBV5-1
CDR3: ASQLAGNTEAF; J: TRBJ1-1; V: TRBV5-5
CDR3: SVEVGTSGTRSYNEQF; J: TRBJ2-1; V: TRBV29-1
CDR3: ASSLVAATNEKLF; J: TRBJ1-4; V: TRBV5-6
CDR3: ASTVGEGTEAF; J: TRBJ1-1; V: TRBV9
CDR3: ASSVGVSTSSGEQF; J: TRBJ2-1; V: TRBV9
CDR3: ASSDRESYNEQF; J: TRBJ2-1; V: TRBV9
CDR3: ASSLAGGGNTGELF; J: TRBJ2-2; V: TRBV7-9
CDR3: ASSPRGSRTEAF; J: TRBJ1-1; V: TRBV13
CDR3: ATSRTDMNTEAF; J: TRBJ1-1; V: TRBV15
CDR3: ASSPDYNEQF; J: TRBJ2-1; V: TRBV6-6
CDR3: ASSLGGMGSYEQY; J: TRBJ2-7; V: TRBV13
CDR3: ASSFGGTGGMITEQY; J: TRBJ2-7; V: TRBV5-6
CDR3: ASRYEGAYEQY; J: TRBJ2-7; V: TRBV11-2
CDR3: ASIGPNANEQF; J: TRBJ2-1; V: TRBV5-1
CDR3: ASSEYRVITDTQY; J: TRBJ2-3; V: TRBV10-2
CDR3: ASSPDTPGYT; J: TRBJ1-2; V: TRBV11-3
CDR3: ASSSDGPRLYEQY; J: TRBJ2-7; V: TRBV7-9
CDR3: ASSYSGNNYEQY; J: TRBJ2-7; V: TRBV27
CDR3: SVEGHHSYNEQF; J: TRBJ2-1; V: TRBV29-1
CDR3: SVVSDTNNEQY; J: TRBJ2-7; V: TRBV29-1
CDR3: ASSYSIGTNYEQY; J: TRBJ2-7; V: TRBV6-6
CDR3: ASSHFVGQPQH; J: TRBJ1-5; V: TRBV28
CDR3: ASSLTSGYNEQF; J: TRBJ2-1; V: TRBV5-1
CDR3: ASNHLPGQGHNEQF; J: TRBJ2-1; V: TRBV28